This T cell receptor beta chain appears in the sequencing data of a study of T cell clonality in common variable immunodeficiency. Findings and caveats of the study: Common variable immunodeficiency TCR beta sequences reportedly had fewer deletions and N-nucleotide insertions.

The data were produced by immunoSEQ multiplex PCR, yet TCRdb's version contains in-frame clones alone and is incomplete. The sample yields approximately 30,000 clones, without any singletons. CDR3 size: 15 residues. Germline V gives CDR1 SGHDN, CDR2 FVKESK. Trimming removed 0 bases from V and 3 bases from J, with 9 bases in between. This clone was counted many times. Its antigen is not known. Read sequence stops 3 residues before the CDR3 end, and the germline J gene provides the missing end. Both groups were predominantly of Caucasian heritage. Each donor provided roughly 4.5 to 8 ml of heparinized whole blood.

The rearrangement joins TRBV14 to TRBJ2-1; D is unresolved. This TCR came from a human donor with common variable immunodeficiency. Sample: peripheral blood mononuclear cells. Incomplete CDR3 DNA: TGTGCCAGCAGCCAAGATTGGCGGAACTACAATGAG. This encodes CASSQDWRNYNE. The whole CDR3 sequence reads CASSQDWRNYNEQFF. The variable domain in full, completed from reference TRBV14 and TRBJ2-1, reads EAGVTQFPSHSVIEKGQTVTLRCDPISGHDNLYWYRRVMGKEIKFLLHFVKESKQDESGMPNNRFLAERTGGTYSTLKVQPAELEDSGVYFCASSQDWRNYNEQFFGPGTRLTVL.